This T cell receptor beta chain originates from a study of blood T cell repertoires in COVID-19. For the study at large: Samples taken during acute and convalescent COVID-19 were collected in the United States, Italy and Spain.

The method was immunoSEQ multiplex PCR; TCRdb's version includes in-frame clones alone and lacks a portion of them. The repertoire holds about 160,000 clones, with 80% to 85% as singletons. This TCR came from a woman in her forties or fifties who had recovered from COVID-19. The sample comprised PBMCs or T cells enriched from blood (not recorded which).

CDR3 sequence: CASSLMGAGTEAFF. The CDR3 region has the DNA TGTGCCAGCAGCTTAATGGGGGCCGGCACTGAAGCTTTCTTT. This chain connects TRBV7-3 to TRBJ1-1; a possible D gene is TRBD1 (6 bases). V was shortened by 1 base and J by 4 bases, with 10 bases between the two germline ends. This CDR3 comprises 14 residues. The germline CDR1 and CDR2 sequences are SGHTA and FQGTGA.